These 18 T cell receptor beta chains were sequenced from one sample in a study of T cell repertoires in cytomegalovirus infection. TCRdb itself ran the reads through MiXCR, one entry per CDR3 protein. The sample has 740,000 or so distinct CDR3 sequences, roughly 36% seen once. Sequencing was carried out using PBMCs. The origin of the receptors is a human donor in good health (CMV status not recorded). Some clones in this sample may be carry-over from other donors' samples.

This chain uses TRBV9 with TRBJ2-6, with TRBD2 as a possible D gene (7 bases). The CDR3 contains 21 residues. CDR1 and CDR2 (germline): SGDLS, YYNGEE. Trimming shortened V by 2 bases and J by 2 bases, and 26 bases separated the two germline ends. In DNA form, the CDR3 reads TGTGCCAGCAGCGTCAATAAGGGGGGGAGGACGGGCGTACCTGGGGCCAACGTCCTGACTTTC. Translation: CASSVNKGGRTGVPGANVLTF.

This clonotype was seen only once. This chain joins TRBV12-3 or TRBV12-4 and TRBJ1-2; D is unclear. The CDR3 runs 13 residues. V lost 4 bases and J 8 bases, leaving 14 bases between the germline ends. The CDR3 DNA reads as TGTGCCAGCAGTTCCCGGGCCCCGCGGGGCTACACCTTC. Protein product: CASSSRAPRGYTF.

This clonotype was recorded at least ten times. The rearrangement links TRBV12-3 or TRBV12-4 to TRBJ1-3; D is uncertain. Trimming took 7 bases from V and 4 from J, leaving 23 bases between them. The CDR3 totals 17 residues. For the CDR3, the DNA is TGTGCCAGCACCCTTGGCAGGCGGCTTCAGTCCGGAAACACCATATATTTT. It translates to CASTLGRRLQSGNTIYF.

The gene calls are TRBV20-1 and TRBJ1-5; no clear D. V was cut by 0 bases and J by 1 base, with 10 bases left in between. Germline lookup yields CDR1 DFQATT and CDR2 SNEGSKA (reference sequence). The CDR3 is 15 amino acids. As DNA, the CDR3 is TGCAGTGCTAGAGACCGCCCCGGGAGCAATCAGCCCCAGCATTTT. Encoded protein: CSARDRPGSNQPQHF.

The sample holds many counts of this clonotype. J is TRBJ2-1 and V is TRBV7-2; 9 bases align to TRBD2. The CDR3 spans 14 residues. V was pared by 5 bases and J by 7 bases, with 6 bases of the junction left unmatched. Germline CDR1 SGHTA, CDR2 FQGNSA. The CDR3 coding sequence is TGTGCCAGCAGCCTTCTAGCGGGGATTAATGAGCAGTTCTTC. Its translation: CASSLLAGINEQFF.

The V and J genes are TRBV28 and TRBJ2-1; D might be TRBD2 (5 bases). Trimming removed 5 bases at V and 3 bases at J, with 11 bases between. The CDR3 spans 14 residues. CDR1 and CDR2 from the germline V gene are MDHEN and SYDVKM. The CDR3 DNA follows: TGTGCCAGCAGTCCCCACGGGGACTACAATGAGCAGTTCTTC. It encodes CASSPHGDYNEQFF.

Points on this clonotype: The junction differs from germline at one of its ends, possibly a read error. The rearrangement uses TRBV6-8 and TRBJ2-7; 8 nucleotides agree with TRBD2. The CDR3 consists of 15 residues. Germline assignment: CDR1 MNHGY and CDR2 SAAAGT. CDR3 DNA sequence: TGTACCAGCAGCAAGCTCACCGGGACTAGATACGAGCAGTACTTC. This sequence encodes CTSSKLTGTRYEQYF.

Remarks on this clonotype: Mismatch with germline at one junction end may stem from a read error. V and J are TRBV5-1 and TRBJ2-7; D unresolved. CDR1 is SGHRS, CDR2 YFSETQ, per germline. CDR3 length: 14 residues. CDR3 sequence (DNA): TGCGCCAGCCGCTTCTTGTCTTACGACTACGAGCAGTACTTC. Protein: CASRFLSYDYEQYF.

The chain links TRBV20-1 to TRBJ2-1; 9 positions agree with TRBD1. Looked up from germline, CDR1 is DFQATT and CDR2 is SNEGSKA (reference sequence). Trimming took 6 bases from V and 3 from J; bases not matched to a gene: 6. The CDR3 has 14 amino acids. The CDR3 coding sequence is TGCAGTGCCAAGACAGGGGGGATCTACAATGAGCAGTTCTTC. It yields the protein CSAKTGGIYNEQFF.

This clonotype was observed a few times. The rearrangement uses TRBV24-1 and TRBJ2-1, with 11 bases aligning to TRBD2. J gave up 6 bases and V 4 bases, and 13 bases lay outside the gene matches. CDR1 KGHDR and CDR2 SFDVKD come from the germline V gene. The CDR3 has 18 residues. The CDR3 sequence is CATSDPGFSGRGINEQFF. DNA for the CDR3: TGTGCCACCAGTGACCCCGGCTTTAGCGGGAGGGGAATCAATGAGCAGTTCTTC.

The rearrangement uses TRBV10-2 and TRBJ2-5; 8 bases are shared with TRBD1. This CDR3 contains 18 residues. CDR1 is WSHSY and CDR2 is SAAADI in the germline V gene. Unmatched junction bases numbered 12, after V lost 3 bases and J lost 0 bases. Here the CDR3 DNA reads TGCGCCAGCAGTGATTGGACAGGGAGTTCCGAAGACCAAGAGACCCAGTACTTC. The encoded protein is CASSDWTGSSEDQETQYF.

The rearrangement links TRBV7-6 to TRBJ1-2; D call uncertain. This CDR3 spans 11 amino acids. Germline assignment: CDR1 SGHVS and CDR2 FNYEAQ. Deletions cut 11 bases from V and 6 bases from J, with 13 bases between. The CDR3 region is CAVGGSDGYTF. The CDR3 DNA is TGTGCCGTGGGCGGGAGTGATGGCTACACCTTC. The entire variable domain, with the rest obtained from reference TRBV7-6 and TRBJ1-2, is as follows: GAGVSQSPRYKVTKRGQDVALRCDPISGHVSLYWYRQALGQGPEFLTYFNYEAQQDKSGLPNDRFSAERPEGSISTLTIQRTEQRDSAMYRCAVGGSDGYTFGSGTRLTVV.

This clonotype was found a few times. The V and J genes are TRBV6-2 or TRBV6-3 and TRBJ2-3; 8 positions agree with TRBD2. The CDR3 loop spans 11 amino acids. Germline assignment: CDR1 MNHEY and CDR2 SVGEGT. Germline trimming cut 6 bases from V and 11 bases from J; bases unmatched to any gene: 4. The CDR3, as DNA: TGTGCCAGCAGCCCACTAGCGGTGCAGTATTTT. This gives the protein CASSPLAVQYF.

This clonotype has a handful of counts. The rearrangement joins TRBV7-8 to TRBJ2-5; 9 bases are shared with TRBD1. There are 13 residues in the CDR3. The V gene's germline CDR1 is SGHVS and CDR2 FQNEAQ. Trimming removed 5 bases from V and 5 bases from J; junction bases left unmatched: 3. CDR3 in DNA: TGTGCCAGCAGCACGGACAGGGGCGAGACCCAGTACTTC. Amino acid sequence: CASSTDRGETQYF.

The chain uses TRBV3-1 and TRBJ1-2; D gene unclear. V lost 4 bases to trimming and J lost 8 bases, with 17 bases between them. Germline V gene data show CDR1 as LGHDT and CDR2 as YNNKEL (reference sequence). This CDR3 has 14 residues. Here the CDR3 reads CASSPSRSSRGYTF. CDR3 nucleotide sequence: TGTGCCAGCAGCCCGAGCCGAAGTTCAAGGGGCTACACCTTC.

V usage is TRBV28 and J usage is TRBJ2-5, with D possibly TRBD2 on 5 matching bases. The CDR3 is made up of 13 amino acids. In germline, CDR1 is MDHEN, CDR2 SYDVKM. V was clipped by 2 bases and J by 5 bases, with 9 bases between them. The CDR3 region is CASSLPGWETQYF. CDR3 in DNA: TGTGCCAGCAGTTTACCGGGATGGGAGACCCAGTACTTC.

V gene TRBV6-5 combines with J gene TRBJ1-6; no clear D. The V gene's germline CDR1 is MNHEY and CDR2 SVGAGI. The CDR3 covers 13 residues. Trimming removed 2 bases at V and 10 bases at J, with 9 bases between. The CDR3, as DNA: TGTGCCAGCAGTTACGCCGGGCGCTCACCCCTCCACTTT. Its protein product is CASSYAGRSPLHF.

A few counts support this clonotype. The junction departs from germline at one end; a sequencing error may be responsible. V gene TRBV27 combines with J gene TRBJ2-7; D possibly corresponds to TRBD2 (5 bases). The CDR3 totals 13 residues. Looked up from germline, CDR1 is MNHEY and CDR2 is SMNVEV (reference sequence). Written as DNA, the CDR3 is TGTGCCAGCAGTTTTTCACCCGGGGTTATGATCCGATTC. Its translation: CASSFSPGVMIRF.